One and the same sample provided the 20 T cell receptor beta chains below, sequenced in a study of glioma-infiltrating T cells (dated by TCRdb to the mid-2010s). The instrument was an Illumina MiSeq. The iRepertoire nested amplicon-rescue multiplex PCR (arm-PCR) platform was used to amplify TCR alpha and beta CDR3 regions from RNA. TCRdb took the public reads, trimmed them with fastp at Q25, ran MiXCR for clone calling and kept in-frame beta chains. Each entry merges the rows of one CDR3 protein and shows their most common DNA and genes. The sample table records some 150,000 distinct CDR3 sequences; roughly 43% of these occur just once. The ten largest clones represent over 15% of the sample. Material: glioma tissue, nonneoplastic brain tissue, or PBMCs (not recorded which). The receptors were sampled from a human donor with low-grade glioma or glioblastoma, undergoing nonglioma brain surgery, or in good health (not recorded which).

This clonotype showed up just a few times. This sequence joins TRBV6-6 and TRBJ2-3; D might be TRBD1 or TRBD2, each matching 5 bases. Germline V gene sequence: CDR1 MNHNY, CDR2 SVGAGI (reference sequence). V gave up 2 bases and J gave up 2 bases, with 8 bases separating them. This CDR3 has 14 residues. CDR3 sequence reads: CASSYGDHTDTQYF. CDR3 bases: TGTGCCAGCAGTTACGGGGACCACACAGATACGCAGTATTTT.

In its sample, this clonotype was seen a few times. The rearrangement uses TRBV10-3 and TRBJ2-5; D gene uncertain. V was shortened by 2 bases and J by 5 bases, with 9 bases between the two germline ends. The CDR3 totals 13 residues. CDR1 ENHRY and CDR2 SYGVKD come from the germline V gene. The CDR3 DNA reads as TGTGCCATCAGTGAGCTGCCCTATGAGACCCAGTACTTC. Amino acid sequence: CAISELPYETQYF.

J is TRBJ2-5 and V is TRBV9, with D possibly being TRBD1 (6 bases). Germline V gene sequence: CDR1 SGDLS, CDR2 YYNGEE. This CDR3 has 14 residues. V lost 0 bases, J lost 4 bases, and 10 bases lay in between. The DNA of the CDR3 is TGTGCCAGCAGCGTAGAGGACAGCGGAGAGACCCAGTACTTC. Amino acids: CASSVEDSGETQYF.

About this clonotype itself: A read error may explain this, as a much larger clone is one base away. V gene TRBV6-2 or TRBV6-3 combines with J gene TRBJ1-5; tentative D call: TRBD1 (6 bases). CDR3 length equals 14 residues. Germline CDR1 is MNHEY and CDR2 is SVGEGT. With 6 bases removed from V and 8 bases from J, the gap between germline ends came to 17 bases. CDR3 coding DNA: TGTGCCAGCAGAATTTGGACAGCTGATAAGCCCCAGCATTTT. Translating it yields CASRIWTADKPQHF.

The table lists this clonotype with a count of one. This chain joins TRBV6-5 and TRBJ2-7; D unclear. The CDR3 sequence is 13 residues long. Trimming left V 6 bases short and J 2 bases short, with 11 bases between. CDR1 and CDR2 from the germline V gene are MNHEY and SVGAGI. The CDR3 is CASRETTTYEQYF. The CDR3 coding sequence is TGTGCCAGCAGAGAGACAACTACCTACGAGCAGTACTTC.

With respect to this clonotype: The junction differs from germline at one of its ends, possibly a read error. The chain combines TRBV20-1 with TRBJ1-1; TRBD1 is a possible D gene (6 bases). This CDR3 has 14 residues. Germline CDR1 reads DFQATT; CDR2 reads SNEGSKA (reference sequence). The CDR3 DNA follows: TGCAGTGCGAGAAACAGGGTTGGGAACACTGAAGCTCTCTTT. Protein product: CSARNRVGNTEALF.

This sequence joins TRBV2 and TRBJ1-6; D is possibly TRBD1 (5 bases). Per the germline V gene, CDR1 is SNHLY and CDR2 is FYNNEI. The CDR3 totals 15 residues. Trimming removed 3 bases from V and 9 bases from J, with 15 bases in between. The DNA of the CDR3 is TGTGCCAGCAGTGATGACAGTTCCTCGGGTTCACCCCTCCACTTT. This sequence encodes CASSDDSSSGSPLHF.

This clonotype has more than one count but fewer than ten. The genes are TRBV7-2 and TRBJ2-5; TRBD2 might be the D (6 bases). The germline V gene encodes CDR1 SGHTA and CDR2 FQGNSA. This CDR3 contains 15 residues. Trimming took off 3 bases at V and 4 bases at J, with 15 bases between the two ends. CDR3 coding DNA: TGTGCCAGCAGCTTGGGGCTTGGCGGGACAGAGACCCAGTACTTC. Translated, it gives CASSLGLGGTETQYF.

Regarding this clonotype: The junction differs from germline at one of its ends, possibly a read error. This chain connects TRBV6-2 or TRBV6-3 to TRBJ2-1; D remains unclear. The CDR3 spans 14 residues. Germline CDR1 is MNHEY and CDR2 is SVGEGT. CDR3 bases: TGTACCAGCAGTTACTCTGGGCTAGTCAATGAGCAGTTCTTC. It yields the protein CTSSYSGLVNEQFF.

This clonotype was observed a few times. The chain uses TRBV20-1 and TRBJ1-2, with a tentative D call TRBD1 (5 bases). The ends were cut back, 6 bases at V and 4 bases at J, with 15 bases in the middle. This CDR3 is built from 13 residues. CDR1 DFQATT and CDR2 SNEGSKA come from the germline V gene (reference sequence). CDR3 sequence (DNA): TGCAGTGCCACGCCGGGGCGCGGCTATGGCTACACCTTC. Translating it yields CSATPGRGYGYTF.

This clonotype was detected once. This may come from a read error, since a much larger clone is one base off. The genes are TRBV6-6 and TRBJ2-7; D uncertain. V was trimmed by 2 bases and J by 1 base, leaving 9 bases between them. CDR1 MNHNY and CDR2 SVGAGI come from the germline V gene (reference sequence). The CDR3 is made up of 14 amino acids. The CDR3 bases are TGTGCCAGCAGTTACACGGGTTCGTCCTACGAGCAGTACTTC. Translating it yields CASSYTGSSYEQYF.

Concerning this clonotype: Since a much larger clone is just one base distant, this may be a read error. The J gene is TRBJ2-1, the V gene TRBV7-9; D unclear. CDR1 is SEHNR and CDR2 is FQNEAQ in the germline V gene (reference sequence). This CDR3 spans 16 amino acids. The CDR3 here is CARSARLGTPYNEQFF. For the CDR3, the DNA is TGTGCCCGCAGCGCCAGGTTAGGAACCCCCTACAATGAGCAGTTCTTC.

This sequence joins TRBV7-2 and TRBJ1-1; D ambiguous. This CDR3 has 15 amino acids. V was shortened by 0 bases and J by 0 bases, with 8 bases between the two germline ends. Germline V gene data show CDR1 as SGHTA and CDR2 as FQGNSA. The CDR3 DNA follows: TGTGCCAGCAGCTTAGCAGGGAACATGAACACTGAAGCTTTCTTT. Translation: CASSLAGNMNTEAFF.

This clonotype was picked up a small number of times. The V and J genes are TRBV7-2 and TRBJ2-1, with D tentatively TRBD2 (5 bases). CDR1 and CDR2 (germline): SGHTA, FQGNSA. Between the trimmed V and J ends, which lost 5 bases and 5 bases, there was a span of 13 bases. This CDR3 spans 14 amino acids. The CDR3 is CASSREGSNNEQFF. Written as DNA, the CDR3 is TGTGCCAGCAGCAGAGAGGGTTCCAACAATGAGCAGTTCTTC.

The chain combines TRBV6-1 with TRBJ2-7, with 7 bases matching TRBD1. Germline V lookup: CDR1 MNHNS, CDR2 SASEGT. V lost 6 bases, J lost 5 bases, and 7 bases stayed unmatched. The CDR3 spans 13 residues. As DNA, the CDR3 is TGTGCCAGCAGCCCCACAGGGGACCACGAGCAGTACTTC. This encodes CASSPTGDHEQYF.

A few counts support this clonotype. The V and J genes are TRBV7-9 and TRBJ1-2; 7 nucleotides align to TRBD1. This CDR3 comprises 13 residues. In germline, CDR1 is SEHNR, CDR2 FQNEAQ (reference sequence). Germline trimming cut 5 bases from V and 2 bases from J; bases unmatched to any gene: 2. The CDR3 nucleotides read TGTGCCAGCAGCACGGGACAGAACTATGGCTACACCTTC. Translation: CASSTGQNYGYTF.

This clonotype was detected only a few times. The genes are TRBV7-2 and TRBJ2-5, with a possible D match to TRBD2 (5 bases). The CDR3 is 15 amino acids. Trimming left V 3 bases short and J 2 bases short, with 13 bases between. Looked up from germline, CDR1 is SGHTA and CDR2 is FQGNSA. DNA for the CDR3: TGTGCCAGCAGCTTCTATTCCGGGGAACAAGAGACCCAGTACTTC. It encodes CASSFYSGEQETQYF.

This clonotype was observed a handful of times. The genes are TRBV6-1 and TRBJ2-1, with 10 bases that match TRBD1. This CDR3 is 14 amino acids long. Looked up from germline, CDR1 is MNHNS and CDR2 is SASEGT. Losses at the gene ends were 7 bases for V and 9 bases for J; bases not matched to a gene: 9. The CDR3 sequence is CASKPGQGRSEQFF. In DNA form, the CDR3 reads TGTGCCAGCAAACCGGGACAGGGGCGGAGTGAGCAGTTCTTC.

For the CDR3, the DNA is TGTGCCAGCAGTTTCTCAGGGGGCCGGGATTCCAAAGAGACCCAGTACTTC. Amino acid sequence: CASSFSGGRDSKETQYF. The chain joins TRBV6-5 to TRBJ2-5; TRBD1 matches at 8 bases. Unmatched junction bases numbered 13, after V lost 4 bases and J lost 3 bases. This CDR3 contains 17 residues. Germline values: CDR1 MNHEY, CDR2 SVGAGI.

This clonotype was detected only a few times. A junction boundary mismatches the germline segment, possibly from a read error. The chain employs TRBV27 and TRBJ2-4, with 11 bases lining up with TRBD2. Germline V gene data show CDR1 as MNHEY and CDR2 as SMNVEV (reference sequence). The CDR3 totals 14 residues. CDR3 nucleotides: TGTGCCAGGCTTAGCGGGAGGGCCAGAAACATTCAGTACTTC. Its translation: CARLSGRARNIQYF.